This passage covers 24 T cell receptor beta chains from one sample sequenced in a study of T-cell memory formation after mild COVID-19. TCRdb processed the 5' RACE reads anew with MiXCR; each CDR3 protein has one entry. The sample yields roughly 150,000 distinct CDR3 sequences, about 14% seen once. Material for sequencing was PBMCs or a T cell subset sorted from them (not recorded which). The receptor source for this set is an adult woman who had mild COVID-19 (a few samples of this study predate the infection). Cell type and time point are not known.

This clonotype turned up a few times. This chain links TRBV19 with TRBJ2-7; 7 bases match TRBD1. V lost 7 bases to trimming and J lost 5 bases; unmatched junction nucleotides: 11. Germline-derived CDR1 and CDR2 are LNHDA and SQIVND (reference sequence). The CDR3 loop spans 14 amino acids. CDR3 sequence (DNA): TGTGCCAGTATCGCAGGGAAGGGGGCCAACGAGCAGTACTTC. Its protein is CASIAGKGANEQYF.

This clonotype was counted between two and nine times. The V gene is TRBV5-1, the J gene TRBJ2-1; 7 nucleotides match TRBD1. Germline CDR1 SGHRS, CDR2 YFSETQ. V was pared by 5 bases and J by 8 bases, with 4 bases of the junction left unmatched. This CDR3 is built from 12 residues. In nucleotides, the CDR3 is TGCGCCAGCAGGACAGGGTGGGATGAGCAGTTCTTC. The encoded protein is CASRTGWDEQFF. Drawing the rest from reference TRBV5-1 and TRBJ2-1, the complete variable domain is KAGVTQTPRYLIKTRGQQVTLSCSPISGHRSVSWYQQTPGQGLQFLFEYFSETQRNKGNFPGRFSGRQFSNSRSEMNVSTLELGDSALYLCASRTGWDEQFFGPGTRLTVL.

This sequence joins TRBV6-2 or TRBV6-3 and TRBJ1-1; 11 positions match TRBD1. Per germline, CDR1 MNHEY and CDR2 SVGEGT. With V trimmed by 2 bases and J by 1 base, 3 bases remained unmatched. The CDR3 has 16 residues. CDR3: CASSYGQGASNTEAFF. CDR3 bases: TGTGCCAGCAGTTACGGACAGGGGGCGTCGAACACTGAAGCTTTCTTT.

This chain connects TRBV5-5 to TRBJ1-4; the match to TRBD1 covers 8 bases. The length of the CDR3 is 15 residues. Germline V gene sequence: CDR1 SGHKS, CDR2 YYEKEE (reference sequence). J was trimmed by 7 bases and V by 4 bases; bases with no gene match: 9. The CDR3 spells CASSPTRDRIEKLFF. CDR3 in DNA: TGTGCCAGCAGCCCTACCCGGGACAGGATTGAAAAACTGTTTTTT.

This clonotype was seen more than once but under ten times. This chain connects TRBV19 to TRBJ2-7; TRBD2 aligns across 9 bases. The CDR3 has 14 residues. Germline-derived CDR1 and CDR2 are LNHDA and SQIVND (reference sequence). V dropped 5 bases and J dropped 4; count of bases not matched to a gene: 6. The chain's CDR3 is CASSEPTSGYEQYF. In nucleotides, the CDR3 is TGTGCCAGTAGTGAACCGACTAGCGGATACGAGCAGTACTTC.

The CDR3 bases are TGTGCCAGCAAGCAGCGGGGGGGCTCCTACGAGCAGTACTTC. Protein sequence: CASKQRGGSYEQYF. V is TRBV2 and J is TRBJ2-7; 10 bases map to TRBD2. CDR1 and CDR2 from the germline V gene are SNHLY and FYNNEI. This CDR3 comprises 14 residues. The J segment lost 0 bases and the V segment lost 7 bases, leaving 3 bases of the junction unmatched. Together with reference TRBV2 and TRBJ2-7, the CDR3 gives the full variable domain: EPEVTQTPSHQVTQMGQEVILRCVPISNHLYFYWYRQILGQKVEFLVSFYNNEISEKSEIFDDQFSVERPDGSNFTLKIRSTKLEDSAMYFCASKQRGGSYEQYFGPGTRLTVT.

Only a few counts were recorded for this clonotype. The chain carries TRBV11-1 and TRBJ2-7; 7 bases line up with TRBD1. With 4 bases clipped from V and 9 bases from J, the junction kept 6 bases outside the gene matches. CDR1 is SGHAT and CDR2 is FQDESV in the germline V gene (reference sequence). This CDR3 contains 12 residues. The CDR3 bases are TGTGCCAGCAGCTCAAACGGACAGGTGCAGTACTTC. Translating gives CASSSNGQVQYF.

The gene calls are TRBV30 and TRBJ1-1; D might be TRBD1 (6 bases). The CDR3 spans 15 residues. Trimming cost V 0 bases and J 0 bases, with 11 bases left between them. The V gene's germline CDR1 is GTSNPN and CDR2 SVGIG (reference sequence). The CDR3 region has the DNA TGTGCCTGGAGTGTAACGGGACATTTGAACACTGAAGCTTTCTTT. It codes for CAWSVTGHLNTEAFF.

This clonotype showed up many times. V is TRBV30 and J is TRBJ2-1; tentatively, D is TRBD2 (5 bases). From germline, CDR1 is GTSNPN and CDR2 SVGIG (reference sequence). Between the trimmed V and J ends, which lost 0 bases and 10 bases, there was a span of 7 bases. The CDR3 consists of 11 residues. The CDR3 sequence: CAWSVGGEQFF. The CDR3 nucleotides read TGTGCCTGGAGTGTAGGCGGGGAGCAGTTCTTC. Based on the CDR3 plus reference TRBV30 and TRBJ2-1, the full variable domain is SQTIHQWPATLVQPVGSPLSLECTVEGTSNPNLYWYRQAAGRGLQLLFYSVGIGQISSEVPQNLSASRPQDRQFILSSKKLLLSDSGFYLCAWSVGGEQFFGPGTRLTVL.

The chain carries TRBV24-1 and TRBJ2-3, with TRBD2 matching 8 bases. Trimming at V came to 9 bases and at J to 1 base, leaving 2 bases not matched to a gene. The germline gives CDR1 KGHDR, CDR2 SFDVKD. The CDR3 has 13 residues. CDR3 loop: CATGSGGTDTQYF. CDR3 in DNA: TGTGCCACCGGTAGCGGGGGCACAGATACGCAGTATTTT.

This sequence joins TRBV7-9 and TRBJ1-1, with a weak D call TRBD1 (6 bases). The V gene lost 7 bases and the J gene lost 7 bases, with 19 bases spanning the gap. Germline CDR1 and CDR2: SEHNR and FQNEAQ (reference sequence). The CDR3 length is 14 residues. CDR3 region: CASILEGGTHEAFF. DNA of the CDR3: TGTGCCAGCATCCTCGAGGGGGGAACTCATGAAGCTTTCTTT.

This rearrangement joins TRBV7-6 to TRBJ2-2; D gene uncertain. The CDR3 consists of 15 residues. Trimming shortened V by 3 bases and J by 2 bases, and 10 bases separated the two germline ends. Germline CDR1 and CDR2: SGHVS and FNYEAQ. The CDR3 DNA reads as TGTGCCAGCAGCTTGAGCCGAGCCAACACCGGGGAGCTGTTTTTT. Translating it yields CASSLSRANTGELFF.

This clonotype showed up just a few times. This chain connects TRBV24-1 to TRBJ2-1, with unresolved D. Trimming cost V 9 bases and J 4 bases, with 12 bases left between them. This CDR3 comprises 13 residues. Germline-derived CDR1 and CDR2 are KGHDR and SFDVKD. The CDR3 sequence: CATPVRIYNEQFF. CDR3 coding DNA: TGTGCCACCCCGGTAAGGATTTACAATGAGCAGTTCTTC.

Only a few counts were recorded for this clonotype. The genes are TRBV19 and TRBJ1-1, with 8 bases identical to TRBD1. The CDR3 is made up of 15 amino acids. Germline-derived CDR1 and CDR2 are LNHDA and SQIVND (reference sequence). The ends lost 10 bases at V and 5 bases at J; junction bases unmatched: 15. CDR3 coding DNA: TGTGCCACATCTGCGATTTGGGGGACAGGTACTGAAGCTTTCTTT. Translation gives CATSAIWGTGTEAFF.

This clonotype was detected a few times. The chain uses TRBV7-9 and TRBJ2-1, with a weak D call TRBD2 (6 bases). The CDR3 is 13 residues long. Between the trimmed V and J ends, which lost 2 bases and 10 bases, there was a span of 12 bases. Germline lookup yields CDR1 SEHNR and CDR2 FQNEAQ (reference sequence). DNA of the CDR3: TGTGCCAGCAGCTTATCAGGCGGGGCAGAGCAGTTCTTC. Encoded protein: CASSLSGGAEQFF.

This clonotype was found many times. The chain joins TRBV30 to TRBJ2-2; 7 bases align to TRBD1. Looked up from germline, CDR1 is GTSNPN and CDR2 is SVGIG (reference sequence). V lost 3 bases and J lost 6; bases outside the gene matches: 10. The CDR3 covers 15 residues. The CDR3 spells CAWRETGFVPGELFF. The DNA for the CDR3 is TGTGCCTGGAGAGAGACAGGGTTCGTCCCCGGGGAGCTGTTTTTT. The full variable domain, its missing parts supplied by reference TRBV30 and TRBJ2-2, is SQTIHQWPATLVQPVGSPLSLECTVEGTSNPNLYWYRQAAGRGLQLLFYSVGIGQISSEVPQNLSASRPQDRQFILSSKKLLLSDSGFYLCAWRETGFVPGELFFGEGSRLTVL.

The chain is built from TRBV19 and TRBJ2-1, with 11 bases matching TRBD2. V lost 7 bases, J lost 8 bases, and 10 bases stayed unmatched. The CDR3 covers 15 residues. Germline V gene sequence: CDR1 LNHDA, CDR2 SQIVND (reference sequence). The CDR3 sequence: CASIHSGGAWDEQFF. The CDR3 DNA follows: TGTGCCAGTATTCATAGCGGGGGGGCTTGGGATGAGCAGTTCTTC. Supplemented by reference TRBV19 and TRBJ2-1, the full variable domain reads DGGITQSPKYLFRKEGQNVTLSCEQNLNHDAMYWYRQDPGQGLRLIYYSQIVNDFQKGDIAEGYSVSREKKESFPLTVTSAQKNPTAFYLCASIHSGGAWDEQFFGPGTRLTVL.

This chain joins TRBV12-3 or TRBV12-4 and TRBJ2-7; D remains unclear. The CDR3 totals 13 residues. The V gene lost 4 bases and the J gene lost 4 bases, with 11 bases spanning the gap. In DNA form, the CDR3 reads TGTGCCAGCAGTTCCTCGGTAGGGTACGAGCAGTACTTC. Translating it yields CASSSSVGYEQYF.

This clonotype has only a few counts. The J gene is TRBJ2-1, the V gene TRBV6-1, with D possibly being TRBD1 (6 bases). CDR1 is MNHNS, CDR2 SASEGT, per germline. This CDR3 is built from 16 residues. The V and J ends lost 8 bases and 3 bases respectively, with 20 bases between them. The CDR3 region is CASASPAGTLYNEQFF. As DNA, the CDR3 is TGTGCCAGCGCCAGTCCGGCCGGGACACTCTACAATGAGCAGTTCTTC.

In its sample, this clonotype was seen a few times. This chain uses TRBV4-3 with TRBJ1-6; the match to TRBD1 covers 8 bases. The CDR3 length is 15 residues. From germline, CDR1 is LGHNA and CDR2 YSLEER. V gave up 3 bases and J gave up 5 bases; unmatched junction bases: 3. The CDR3 protein is CASSHMDRDNSPLHF. The CDR3 coding sequence is TGCGCCAGCAGCCATATGGACAGGGATAATTCACCCCTCCACTTT.

This rearrangement joins TRBV4-1 to TRBJ2-5, with D hard to call. Trimming took 0 bases from V and 7 from J, leaving 6 bases between them. The CDR3 contains 12 residues. In germline, CDR1 is MGHRA, CDR2 YSYEKL. CDR3 loop: CASSQDSRTQYF. CDR3 sequence (DNA): TGCGCCAGCAGCCAAGATTCGAGGACCCAGTACTTC.

The sample holds a few counts of this clonotype. V is TRBV24-1 and J is TRBJ2-7; tentative D call: TRBD2 (5 bases). The V end lost 6 bases, the J end lost 6 bases, and 8 bases lay between the germline ends. CDR1 KGHDR and CDR2 SFDVKD come from the germline V gene. The CDR3 runs to 11 residues. DNA of the CDR3: TGTGCCACCAGTCACCGGGGCGAGCAGTACTTC. The encoded protein is CATSHRGEQYF.

The chain is built from TRBV20-1 and TRBJ2-5, with a possible D match to TRBD2 (6 bases). Germline V gene sequence: CDR1 DFQATT, CDR2 SNEGSKA (reference sequence). Trimming left V 1 base short and J 2 bases short, with 14 bases between. This CDR3 spans 15 amino acids. Here the CDR3 reads CSARVGSGLQETQYF. The DNA for the CDR3 is TGCAGTGCTAGAGTTGGTAGCGGACTACAAGAGACCCAGTACTTC.

The V call is TRBV10-3, the J call TRBJ2-3, with 12 nucleotides matching TRBD2. V lost 3 bases and J lost 0; bases outside the gene matches: 4. This CDR3 has 17 amino acids. Germline-derived CDR1 and CDR2 are ENHRY and SYGVKD. CDR3 DNA sequence: TGTGCCATCAGTGATTCCCTAGCGGGAGGGAGCACAGATACGCAGTATTTT. Residues: CAISDSLAGGSTDTQYF.